Listed here are 2 T cell receptor beta chains from one sample, sequenced in a study of beta chain features in type 1 diabetes. The study reverse transcribed the entire isolated RNA, so it sequenced expressed TCRB transcripts. Some clones are missing from TCRdb's copy, which holds only in-frame ones; the method was immunoSEQ multiplex PCR. The sample carries under 400,000 clones, around 20% recorded once. What was sequenced was naive CD4+ T cells from blood. The origin of the receptors is a woman under 30 in good health.

This sequence joins TRBV4-3 and TRBJ1-1; 10 nucleotides align to TRBD1. The CDR3 runs to 15 residues. Germline V gene data show CDR1 as LGHNA and CDR2 as YSLEER. V was pared by 1 base and J by 1 base, with 0 bases of the junction left unmatched. CDR3: CASSQGTGGNTEAFF. The CDR3, as DNA: TGCGCCAGCAGCCAAGGGACAGGGGGGAACACTGAAGCTTTCTTT.

Note on this clone: This sample also contains other DNA sequences that code for the same CDR3. The chain carries TRBV7-2 and TRBJ1-1, with D maybe TRBD1 (6 bases). CDR3 length: 13 amino acids. Germline V gene lookup returns CDR1 SGHTA and CDR2 FQGNSA. V was trimmed by 6 bases and J by 1 base, leaving 9 bases between them. CDR3 in DNA: TGTGCCAGCAGTACGGACAGGAACACTGAAGCTTTCTTT. Amino acids: CASSTDRNTEAFF.